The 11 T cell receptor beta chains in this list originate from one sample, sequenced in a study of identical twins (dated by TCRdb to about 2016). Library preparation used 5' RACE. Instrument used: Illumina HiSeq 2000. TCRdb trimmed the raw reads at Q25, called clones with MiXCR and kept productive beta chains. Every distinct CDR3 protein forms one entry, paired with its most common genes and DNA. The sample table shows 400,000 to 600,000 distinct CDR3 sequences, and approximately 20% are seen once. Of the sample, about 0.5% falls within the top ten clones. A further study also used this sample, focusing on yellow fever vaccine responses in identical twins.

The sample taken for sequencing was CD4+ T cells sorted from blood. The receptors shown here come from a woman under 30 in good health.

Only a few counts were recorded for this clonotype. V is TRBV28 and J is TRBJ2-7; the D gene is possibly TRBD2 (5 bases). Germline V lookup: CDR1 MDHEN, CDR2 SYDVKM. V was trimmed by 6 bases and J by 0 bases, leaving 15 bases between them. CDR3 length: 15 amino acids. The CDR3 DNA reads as TGTGCCAGCAGCCCGACTAATGGGAACTCCTACGAGCAGTACGTC. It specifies CASSPTNGNSYEQYV.

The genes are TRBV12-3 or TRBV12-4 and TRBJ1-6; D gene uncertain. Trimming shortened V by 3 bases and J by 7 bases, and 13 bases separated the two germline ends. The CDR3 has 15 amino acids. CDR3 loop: CASSLGAEGNSPLHF. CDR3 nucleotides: TGTGCCAGCAGTTTGGGCGCGGAAGGGAATTCACCCCTCCACTTT.

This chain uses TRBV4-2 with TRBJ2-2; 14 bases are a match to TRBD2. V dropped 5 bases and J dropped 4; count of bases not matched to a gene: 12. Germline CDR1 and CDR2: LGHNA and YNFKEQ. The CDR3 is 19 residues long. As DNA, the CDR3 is TGTGCCAGCAGCAGAGGGGCTGGGACTAGCGGGAGAACCACCGGGGAGCTGTTTTTT. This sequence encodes CASSRGAGTSGRTTGELFF.

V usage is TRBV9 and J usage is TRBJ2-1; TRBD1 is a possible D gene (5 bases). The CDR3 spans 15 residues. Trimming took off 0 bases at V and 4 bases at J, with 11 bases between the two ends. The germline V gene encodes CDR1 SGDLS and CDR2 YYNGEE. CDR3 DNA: TGTGCCAGCAGCGTAGGGCAGGGTTTGTACAATGAGCAGTTCTTC. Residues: CASSVGQGLYNEQFF.

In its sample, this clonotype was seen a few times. CDR3 loop: CATSDPTGGAYGYTF. In DNA form, the CDR3 reads TGTGCCACCAGTGACCCGACAGGGGGTGCCTATGGCTACACCTTC. This sequence joins TRBV24-1 and TRBJ1-2, with 9 bases matching TRBD1. CDR1 KGHDR and CDR2 SFDVKD come from the germline V gene. Unmatched junction bases numbered 6, after V lost 4 bases and J lost 4 bases. The CDR3 length is 15 residues.

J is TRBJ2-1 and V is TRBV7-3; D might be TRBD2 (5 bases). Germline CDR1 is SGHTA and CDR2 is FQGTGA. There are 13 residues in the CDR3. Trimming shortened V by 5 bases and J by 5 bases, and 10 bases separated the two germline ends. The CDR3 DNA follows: TGTGCCAGCAGCCAGACTACCGACAATGAGCAGTTCTTC. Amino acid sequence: CASSQTTDNEQFF.

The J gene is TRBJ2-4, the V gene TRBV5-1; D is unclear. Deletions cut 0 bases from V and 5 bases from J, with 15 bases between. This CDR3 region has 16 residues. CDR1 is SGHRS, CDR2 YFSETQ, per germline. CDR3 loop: CASSLGTAVNQNIQYF. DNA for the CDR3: TGCGCCAGCAGCTTGGGTACAGCCGTAAACCAAAACATTCAGTACTTC.

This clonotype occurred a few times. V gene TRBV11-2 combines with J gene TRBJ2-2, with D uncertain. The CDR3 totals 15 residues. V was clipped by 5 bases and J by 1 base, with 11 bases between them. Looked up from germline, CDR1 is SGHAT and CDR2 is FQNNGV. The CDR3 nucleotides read TGTGCCAGCAGCCCATTCACCGTGAACACCGGGGAGCTGTTTTTT. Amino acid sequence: CASSPFTVNTGELFF.

In DNA, the CDR3 is TGCGCCAGCAGCTTGGGGGACAGGAACTATGGCTACACCTTC. Translation gives CASSLGDRNYGYTF. The chain is built from TRBV5-1 and TRBJ1-2; 8 bases map to TRBD1. The CDR3 covers 14 residues. Germline V CDR1 and CDR2: SGHRS, YFSETQ. Trimming removed 0 bases from V and 2 bases from J; junction bases left unmatched: 0. The whole variable domain, remainder taken from reference TRBV5-1 and TRBJ1-2, is KAGVTQTPRYLIKTRGQQVTLSCSPISGHRSVSWYQQTPGQGLQFLFEYFSETQRNKGNFPGRFSGRQFSNSRSEMNVSTLELGDSALYLCASSLGDRNYGYTFGSGTRLTVV.

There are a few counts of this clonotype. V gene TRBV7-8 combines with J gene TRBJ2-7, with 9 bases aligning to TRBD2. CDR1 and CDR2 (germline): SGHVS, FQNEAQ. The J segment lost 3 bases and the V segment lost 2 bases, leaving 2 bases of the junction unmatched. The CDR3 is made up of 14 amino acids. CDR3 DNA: TGTGCCAGCAGCTTACTAGCGGGGAACTACGAGCAGTACGTC. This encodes CASSLLAGNYEQYV.

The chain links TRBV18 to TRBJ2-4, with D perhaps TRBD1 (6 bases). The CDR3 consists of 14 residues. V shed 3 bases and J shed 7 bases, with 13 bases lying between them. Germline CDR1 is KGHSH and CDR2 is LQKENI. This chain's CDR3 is CASSPDSVGNIQYF. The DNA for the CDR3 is TGTGCCAGCTCACCGGACAGCGTGGGGAACATTCAGTACTTC.